This T cell receptor beta chain originates from a study of shared clonotypes between healthy human individuals (dated by TCRdb to the early 2020s). Notes on the research overall: A couple of women and a few men aged 18 to 49 years were included in the cohort. For each donor, CD4 naive and CD4 memory were each given three plates, CD8 naive was given two plates, and CD8 memory was given one plate. To estimate repertoire size and how much clonotypes are shared between individuals, the study performed deep sequencing of blood TCR repertoires from a handful of healthy adults. Different laboratories and diverse techniques were used to prepare libraries and sequence TCR repertoires, to increase sequencing depth and limit assay-specific biases. Each donor's leukapheresis produced roughly between roughly 0.9 and 9 billion PBMCs.

With respect to this clone: Its specific antigen is unknown. Per-base qualities were not stored, and no clone one base away is much larger.

TCR CDR3 regions were amplified from genomic DNA by multiplex PCR using the deep immunoSEQ assay. For each cell subset, the extracted genomic DNA was distributed evenly across all wells of several immunoSEQ 96-well plates, and each plate served as one replicate. For sorted subsets, about 200 ng genomic DNA, equal to about 30,000 T cell genomes, was loaded into each replicate PCR. The purified libraries were quantified using a Qubit 3.0 fluorometer, sized with a Bioanalyzer 2100, and then quantified again using the KAPA Library Quantification kit. Every immunoSEQ 96-well plate was sequenced on a dedicated single-read 150-cycle Illumina NextSeq 550 flow cell. Processing in the source paper ran as follows. Because the immunoSEQ output included only junctional sequences and no quality scores, the filtering could not be the same as the filtering used for full-length reads. To assign V/J genes and CDR3, sequences were annotated using PyIR, a Python wrapper for IgBLAST v1.9, with IMGT germline references. Reads were filtered out if the reads had weak V/J assignments (E-value above 1e-6), no CDR3, stop codons, out-of-frame junctions, or ambiguous translated residues. V3J clonotypes were defined by identical inferred V gene, J gene, and CDR3 amino acid sequence. Percentage overlap between repertoires was computed as shared unique clonotypes divided by the size of the smaller repertoire. RTK rarefaction, the Chao1 estimator, and Recon v2.1 estimates of unobserved clonotypes were used to assess repertoire richness. For all TCRbeta clonotypes obtained by the gDNA method from several donors, generation probabilities were computed with OLGA. TCRdb took over this immuneACCESS table, retaining in-frame rearrangements with V and J assigned. Such tables are incomplete; in checked studies, under half of the missing clones stem from an unresolved V gene, and the remainder is unexplained. V and J calls and clone size follow that table, whereas D and trimming were derived from the DNA. The sample records roughly 1.5 million clones, 95% to 99% of which are singletons. Around 0.45% of the sample lies in the top ten.

General findings and caveats noted by the study authors: Sampling was restricted to blood, and TCR repertoires in tissue are likely to differ from TCR repertoires in blood. Pairwise subsampling indicated that sequencing depth was expected to affect the degree of clonotype sharing among donors. Estimated clonotype richness was generally larger for naive than for memory subsets. Incomplete sequencing was indicated by rarefaction of sorted-subset datasets, despite the large sequencing depth. Compared with non-shared clonotypes, the clonotypes found in all four sorted-subset donors had higher generation probabilities. Because the study included only a small number of donors, the genetic and exposure-history diversity represented was limited. When a few donors were compared, the shared fraction of clonotypes was approximately 5% for naive CD4, 3.5% for naive CD8, about 2.4% for memory CD4, and roughly 0.43% for memory CD8.

The junction shows trimming of 2 bases on V and 1 base on J, plus 6 bases between the germline ends. Including the terminal cysteine and phenylalanine, the CDR3 comprises 13 residues. The kept DNA is CDR3 alone, 39 bases in frame from the first base. Per the germline V gene, SGHRS is the CDR1 and YFSETQ is the CDR2. The donors were healthy, HIV-negative adults with no recently reported acute infections or vaccinations. Only Caucasian adults living in Nashville, Tennessee, USA were represented among the donors. CD4+ T cells were enriched by magnetic negative selection, after which naive cells were positively selected on CD45RA and the negative fraction was taken as the memory subset. Blood was collected by leukapheresis, and PBMCs were isolated by Ficoll-Histopaque density gradient centrifugation and then cryopreserved in liquid nitrogen vapor phase. Purity and quantity of every magnetically sorted T cell population were checked by analytical flow cytometry. Genomic DNA was isolated from every sorted fraction and measured by UV absorbance on a Nanodrop 2000c.

The source material was naive CD4+ T cells sorted from blood. The cell subset or site label for this specimen denotes: CD45RA+ positively selected. This chain joins TRBV5-1 to TRBJ1-1; TRBD1 is a possible D gene, resting on 5 matching bases. The receptor was isolated from a man aged 25 to 45 in good health. CDR3 sequence: CASSFRENTEAFF. The DNA is TGCGCCAGCAGCTTCAGGGAGAACACTGAAGCTTTCTTT.